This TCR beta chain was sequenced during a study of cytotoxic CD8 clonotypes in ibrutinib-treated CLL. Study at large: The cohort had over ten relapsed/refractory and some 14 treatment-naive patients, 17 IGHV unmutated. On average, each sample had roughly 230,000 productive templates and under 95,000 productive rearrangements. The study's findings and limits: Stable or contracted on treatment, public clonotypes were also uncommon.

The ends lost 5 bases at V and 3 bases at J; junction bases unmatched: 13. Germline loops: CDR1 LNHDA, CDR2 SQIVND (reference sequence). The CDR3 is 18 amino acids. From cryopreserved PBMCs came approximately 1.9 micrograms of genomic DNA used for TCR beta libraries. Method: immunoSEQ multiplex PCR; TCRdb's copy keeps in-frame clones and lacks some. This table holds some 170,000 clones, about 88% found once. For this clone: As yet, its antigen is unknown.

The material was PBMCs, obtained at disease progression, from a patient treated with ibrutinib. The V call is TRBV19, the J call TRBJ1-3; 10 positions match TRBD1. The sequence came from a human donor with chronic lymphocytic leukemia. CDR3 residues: CASSQTSRTGGFGNTIYF. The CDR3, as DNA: TGTGCCAGTAGTCAAACCAGCCGGACAGGGGGATTTGGAAACACCATATATTTT.